This section outlines one T cell receptor (beta chain) sequence together with its context. The source of the sample is a study of beta chain features in type 1 diabetes. The isolated RNA, all of it, was reverse transcribed, so expressed TCRB transcripts were what got sequenced. Here immunoSEQ multiplex PCR was the method, and the copy in TCRdb shows in-frame clones only, minus some. The sample has nearly 250,000 clones, 68% seen once. J was trimmed by 6 bases and V by 3 bases; bases with no gene match: 8. The CDR3 length is 15 residues. Per germline, CDR1 SGDLS and CDR2 YYNGEE. Specimen: naive CD4+ T cells from blood. This receptor was taken from a man younger than 40 in good health. V usage is TRBV9 and J usage is TRBJ1-5; 8 bases map to TRBD1. CDR3: CASSAKGRGLQPQHF. The CDR3 DNA follows: TGTGCCAGCAGCGCTAAGGGCAGGGGGCTTCAGCCCCAGCATTTT.